This paragraph reports one TCR beta chain. The CDR3 consists of 13 residues. These data belong to a study of CXCR3-negative and CXCR3-positive naive CD8 T cells. With UMI labels, 5' RACE was used to prepare the TRB cDNA libraries. TCRdb reanalyzed the 5' RACE reads, giving one entry per CDR3 protein sequence and no DNA. The data include 25,000 to 35,000 distinct CDR3 sequences; the top ten clones carry roughly 10%. The sequence derives from a human donor in good health. Some clones in this sample may be carry-over from other donors' samples. The specimen was memory CD8+ T cells from blood. The chain is built from TRBV12-3 or TRBV12-4 and TRBJ2-1; with no DNA, the TCRdb D assignment of TRBD1 cannot be verified. The CDR3: CASARQGYNEQFF.